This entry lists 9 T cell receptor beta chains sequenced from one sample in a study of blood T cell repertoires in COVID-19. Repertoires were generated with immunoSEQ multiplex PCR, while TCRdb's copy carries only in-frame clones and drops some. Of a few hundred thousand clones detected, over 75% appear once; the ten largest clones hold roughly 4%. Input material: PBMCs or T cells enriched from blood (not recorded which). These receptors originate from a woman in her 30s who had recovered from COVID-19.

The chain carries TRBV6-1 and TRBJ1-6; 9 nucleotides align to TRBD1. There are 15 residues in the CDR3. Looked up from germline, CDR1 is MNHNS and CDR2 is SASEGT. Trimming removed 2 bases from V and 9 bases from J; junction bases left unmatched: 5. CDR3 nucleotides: TGTGCCAGCAGTGAAAGAATACAGGGGGCTTCACCCCTCCACTTT. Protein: CASSERIQGASPLHF.

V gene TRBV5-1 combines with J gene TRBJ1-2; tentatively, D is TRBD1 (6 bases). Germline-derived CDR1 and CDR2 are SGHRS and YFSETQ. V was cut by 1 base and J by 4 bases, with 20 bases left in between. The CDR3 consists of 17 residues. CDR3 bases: TGCGCCAGCAGCTTGTATCAGGGGACACTTCCTTTCTATGGCTACACCTTC. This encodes CASSLYQGTLPFYGYTF.

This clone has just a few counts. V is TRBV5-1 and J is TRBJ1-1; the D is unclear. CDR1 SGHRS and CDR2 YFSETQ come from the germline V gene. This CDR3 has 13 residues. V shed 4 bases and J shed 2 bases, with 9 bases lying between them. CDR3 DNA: TGCGCCAGCAGCCCCGGACTCAACACTGAAGCTTTCTTT. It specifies CASSPGLNTEAFF.

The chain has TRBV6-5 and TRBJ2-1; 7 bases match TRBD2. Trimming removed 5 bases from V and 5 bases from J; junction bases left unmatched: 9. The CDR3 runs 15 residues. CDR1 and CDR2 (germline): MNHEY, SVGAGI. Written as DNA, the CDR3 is TGTGCCAGCAGTCCACTGGGGGGGGTCAACAATGAGCAGTTCTTC. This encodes CASSPLGGVNNEQFF.

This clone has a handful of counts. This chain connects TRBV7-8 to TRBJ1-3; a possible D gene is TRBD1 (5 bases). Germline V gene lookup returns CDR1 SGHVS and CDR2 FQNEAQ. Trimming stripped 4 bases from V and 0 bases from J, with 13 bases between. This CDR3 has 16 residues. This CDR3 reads CASSSNSGSSGNTIYF. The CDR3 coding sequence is TGTGCCAGCAGCTCGAATTCAGGGTCCTCTGGAAACACCATATATTTT. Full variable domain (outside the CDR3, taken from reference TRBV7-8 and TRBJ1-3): GAGVSQSPRYKVAKRGQDVALRCDPISGHVSLFWYQQALGQGPEFLTYFQNEAQLDKSGLPSDRFFAERPEGSVSTLKIQRTQQEDSAVYLCASSSNSGSSGNTIYFGEGSWLTVV.

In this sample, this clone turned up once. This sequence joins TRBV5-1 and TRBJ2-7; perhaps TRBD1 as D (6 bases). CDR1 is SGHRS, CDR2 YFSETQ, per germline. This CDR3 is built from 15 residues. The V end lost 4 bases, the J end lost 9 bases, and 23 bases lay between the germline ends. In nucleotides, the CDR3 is TGCGCCAGCAGCGCCGGGACAACTTTTGCTCGGGGGCAGTACTTC. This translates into CASSAGTTFARGQYF.

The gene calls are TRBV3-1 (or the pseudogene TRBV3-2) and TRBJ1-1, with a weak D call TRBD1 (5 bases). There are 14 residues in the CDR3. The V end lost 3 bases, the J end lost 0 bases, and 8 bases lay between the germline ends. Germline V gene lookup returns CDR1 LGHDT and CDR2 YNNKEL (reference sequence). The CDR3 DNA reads TGTGCCAGCAGCCAGACAGTGATGAACACTGAAGCTTTCTTT. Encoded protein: CASSQTVMNTEAFF.

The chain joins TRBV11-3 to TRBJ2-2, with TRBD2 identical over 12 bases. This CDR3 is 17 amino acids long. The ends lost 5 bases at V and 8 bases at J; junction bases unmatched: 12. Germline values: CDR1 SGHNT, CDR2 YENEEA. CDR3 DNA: TGTGCCAGCAGCCACCGGACTAGCGGGGACTCCAGGGGGGAGCTGTTTTTT. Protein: CASSHRTSGDSRGELFF.

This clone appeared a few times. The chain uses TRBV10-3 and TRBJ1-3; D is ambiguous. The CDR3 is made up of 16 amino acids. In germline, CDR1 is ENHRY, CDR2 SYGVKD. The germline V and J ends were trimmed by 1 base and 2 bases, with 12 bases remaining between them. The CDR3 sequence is CAISEFGGSAGNTIYF. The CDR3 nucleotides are TGTGCCATCAGTGAGTTCGGAGGAAGCGCTGGAAACACCATATATTTT.